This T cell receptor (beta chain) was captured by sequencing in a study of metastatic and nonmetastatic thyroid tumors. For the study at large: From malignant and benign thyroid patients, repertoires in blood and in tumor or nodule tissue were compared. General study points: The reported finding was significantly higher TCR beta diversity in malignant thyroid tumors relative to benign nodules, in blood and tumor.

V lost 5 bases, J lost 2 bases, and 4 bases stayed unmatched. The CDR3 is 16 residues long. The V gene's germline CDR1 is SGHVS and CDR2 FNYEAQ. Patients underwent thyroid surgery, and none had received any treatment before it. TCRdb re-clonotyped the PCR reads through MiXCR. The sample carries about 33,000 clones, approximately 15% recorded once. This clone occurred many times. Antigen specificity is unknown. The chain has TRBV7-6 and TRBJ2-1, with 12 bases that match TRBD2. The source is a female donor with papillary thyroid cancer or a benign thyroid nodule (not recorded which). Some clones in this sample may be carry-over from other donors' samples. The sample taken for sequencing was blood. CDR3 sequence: CASSLLAGGTYNEQFF. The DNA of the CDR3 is TGTGCCAGCAGCCTACTAGCGGGGGGAACCTACAATGAGCAGTTCTTC.